The entry that follows covers one TCR beta chain sequence. These data belong to a study of blood T cell repertoires in COVID-19. Looked up from germline, CDR1 is SEHNR and CDR2 is FQNEAQ (reference sequence). The CDR3 totals 14 residues. Trimming cost V 5 bases and J 4 bases; bases outside gene matches: 6. Authors' processing steps: For nucleated cells, counts were estimated from reference gene primer amplification. Method: immunoSEQ multiplex PCR; TCRdb's copy keeps in-frame clones and lacks some. The V and J calls and the clone size are those of that table, but D and trimming were determined from the DNA. This sample has around 170,000 clones, with 86% found just once.

The rearrangement uses TRBV7-9 and TRBJ1-2; TRBD1 matches at 8 bases. The sample consisted of peripheral blood. This receptor was obtained from a man aged 45-65 years with active or convalescent COVID-19. The CDR3 protein is CASSRGQGIYGYTF. The CDR3 region has the DNA TGTGCCAGCAGCCGTGGACAGGGCATCTATGGCTACACCTTC.